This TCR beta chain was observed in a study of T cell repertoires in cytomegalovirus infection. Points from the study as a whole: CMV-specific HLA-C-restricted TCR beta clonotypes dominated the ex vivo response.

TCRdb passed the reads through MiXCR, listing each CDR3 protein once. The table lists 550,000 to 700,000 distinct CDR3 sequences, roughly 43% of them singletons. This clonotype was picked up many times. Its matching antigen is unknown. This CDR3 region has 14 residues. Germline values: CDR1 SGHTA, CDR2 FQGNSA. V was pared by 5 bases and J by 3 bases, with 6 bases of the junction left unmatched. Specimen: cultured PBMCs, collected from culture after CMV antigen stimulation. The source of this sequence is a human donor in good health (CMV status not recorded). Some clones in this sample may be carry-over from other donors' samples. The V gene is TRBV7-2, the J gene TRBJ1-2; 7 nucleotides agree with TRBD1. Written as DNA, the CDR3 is TGTGCCAGCAGCAGACAGGGCGGTGACTATGGCTACACCTTC. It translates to CASSRQGGDYGYTF.